This T cell receptor (beta chain) was observed in a study of blood T cell repertoires in COVID-19 (dated by TCRdb to the early 2020s). At the level of the whole study: The collaborator samples originated in the United States, Italy and Spain and spanned the acute and convalescent phases of COVID-19. The material from the prospective study consisted of cDNA or gDNA derived from T cells, B-cell-depleted T cells, or PBMCs. Deeply sampled blood TCRbeta repertoires from subjects exposed to, actively infected with, or recovered from COVID-19 were included in the dataset. The repertoires were released in a freely available public database intended as a resource for research on the immune response to SARS-CoV-2. Samples were obtained from the ongoing ImmuneRACE study (first 160 participants) and from 950 to 1,500 subjects provided by 6 global collaborators. Sample metadata almost always included a de-identified subject ID, COVID-19 status, age in years and sex. Where HLA class I and class II types were available, the types were taken from metadata supplied by the sample provider, not from assay-based typing. Results and caveats for the whole study, not just this receptor: Clinical and demographic metadata were provided uncurated, with the amount varying by source and participant.

TCRbeta CDR3 regions were amplified from genomic DNA by means of the immunoSEQ Assay, a bias-controlled multiplex PCR. Regarding the original processing steps: The number of nucleated cells in each sample was estimated by amplification of reference gene primers within the assay. To quantify the absolute abundance of each unique TCRbeta CDR3 rearrangement, sequence reads were collapsed and filtered. For each sample, productive Simpson clonality was calculated as the square root of Simpson's diversity index over productive rearrangements. The table comes from immuneACCESS by way of TCRdb, which keeps in-frame sequences with V and J called. Part of the clones is missing from these tables; in studies checked, under half for an unresolved V gene and the rest for unknown reasons. Clone size and the V and J calls come from that table; the DNA yielded D and trimming. The sample table lists tens of thousands of clones, 75% to 85% of them with a count of one. Around 5% of the sample lies in the top ten.

Each collaborating institution followed its own protocols to collect whole blood in K2EDTA tubes. For TCRbeta analysis, collaborators shipped samples as frozen whole blood, isolated PBMCs, or DNA extracted from either of those sample types. The germline V gene encodes CDR1 LNHDA and CDR2 SQIVND (reference sequence). The CDR3, cysteine through phenylalanine, is 14 amino acids long. Of all the DNA, just the CDR3 is kept, 42 bases in frame from base 1. V gives up 1 base and J gives up 8 bases, and the segment between their germline ends measures 14 bases. Points on this clone: Its antigen is currently not known. Base qualities were left out, and no much larger clone turns up one base away.

Sequenced material: peripheral blood. This sequence uses TRBV19 and TRBJ1-2, with the D gene not confidently named. The sequence came from a woman aged 70-85 years with acute or convalescent COVID-19. This receptor has the CDR3 CASSIGAGGLGYTF. The DNA sequence is TGTGCCAGTAGTATAGGGGCAGGCGGACTGGGCTACACCTTC. The full variable domain, completed from the reference TRBV19 and TRBJ1-2 proteins outside the CDR3, reads DGGITQSPKYLFRKEGQNVTLSCEQNLNHDAMYWYRQDPGQGLRLIYYSQIVNDFQKGDIAEGYSVSREKKESFPLTVTSAQKNPTAFYLCASSIGAGGLGYTFGSGTRLTVV.